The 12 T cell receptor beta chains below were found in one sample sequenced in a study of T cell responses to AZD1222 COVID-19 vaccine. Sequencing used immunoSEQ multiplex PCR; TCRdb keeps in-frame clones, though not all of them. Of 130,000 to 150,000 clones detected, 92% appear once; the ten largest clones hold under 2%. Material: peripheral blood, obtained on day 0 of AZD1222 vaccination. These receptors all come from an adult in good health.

The DNA for the CDR3 is TGCGCCAGCAGCTTGGCCGACGGAGCTGGTGAAAAACTGTTTTTT. Its protein is CASSLADGAGEKLFF. This chain links TRBV5-1 with TRBJ1-4; no clear D gene. Trimming cost V 0 bases and J 7 bases, with 13 bases left between them. CDR1 and CDR2 from the germline V gene are SGHRS and YFSETQ. The CDR3 has 15 amino acids.

CDR3 nucleotide sequence: TGCGCCAGCACCCCCCCGACGAGCGGGGAGGGCGATGAGCAGTTCTTC. It specifies CASTPPTSGEGDEQFF. The chain employs TRBV5-1 and TRBJ2-1; 7 nucleotides match TRBD2. With 6 bases clipped from V and 8 bases from J, the junction kept 17 bases outside the gene matches. The germline V gene encodes CDR1 SGHRS and CDR2 YFSETQ. The CDR3 loop spans 16 amino acids.

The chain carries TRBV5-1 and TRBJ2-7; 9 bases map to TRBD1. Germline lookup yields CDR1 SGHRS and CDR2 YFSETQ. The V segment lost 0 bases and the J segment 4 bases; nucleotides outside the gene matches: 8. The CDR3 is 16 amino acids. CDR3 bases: TGCGCCAGCAGCTTGGCCCCGGGACAGGGTTTATACGAGCAGTACTTC. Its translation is CASSLAPGQGLYEQYF.

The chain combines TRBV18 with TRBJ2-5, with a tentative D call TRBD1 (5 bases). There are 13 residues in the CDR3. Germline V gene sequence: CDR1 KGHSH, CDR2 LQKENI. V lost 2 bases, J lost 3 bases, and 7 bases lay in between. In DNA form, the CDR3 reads TGTGCCAGCTCACCATTAGGGGAAGAGACCCAGTACTTC. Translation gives CASSPLGEETQYF.

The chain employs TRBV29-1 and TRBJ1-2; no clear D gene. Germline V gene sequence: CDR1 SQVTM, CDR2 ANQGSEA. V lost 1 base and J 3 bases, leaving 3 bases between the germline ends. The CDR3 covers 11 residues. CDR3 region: CSVEAYYGYTF. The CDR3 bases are TGCAGCGTTGAAGCCTACTATGGCTACACCTTC.

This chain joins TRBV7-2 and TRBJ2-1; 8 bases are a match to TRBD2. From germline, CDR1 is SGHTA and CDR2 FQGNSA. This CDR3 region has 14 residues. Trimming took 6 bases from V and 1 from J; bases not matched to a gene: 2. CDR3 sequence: CASRGTRSYNEQFF. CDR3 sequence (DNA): TGTGCCAGCAGGGGGACTAGGTCCTACAATGAGCAGTTCTTC.

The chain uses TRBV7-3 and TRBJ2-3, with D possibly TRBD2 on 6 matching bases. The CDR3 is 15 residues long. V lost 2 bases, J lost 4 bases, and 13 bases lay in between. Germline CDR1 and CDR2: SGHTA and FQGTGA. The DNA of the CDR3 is TGTGCCAGCAGCTTAGGTCCCGGGAGTGCAGATACGCAGTATTTT. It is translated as CASSLGPGSADTQYF.

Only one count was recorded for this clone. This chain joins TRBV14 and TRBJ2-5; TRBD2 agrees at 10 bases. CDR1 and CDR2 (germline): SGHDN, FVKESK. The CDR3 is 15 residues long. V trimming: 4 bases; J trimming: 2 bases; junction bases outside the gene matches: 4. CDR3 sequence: CASSPLAGVQETQYF. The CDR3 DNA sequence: TGTGCCAGCAGCCCTCTAGCGGGGGTTCAAGAGACCCAGTACTTC.

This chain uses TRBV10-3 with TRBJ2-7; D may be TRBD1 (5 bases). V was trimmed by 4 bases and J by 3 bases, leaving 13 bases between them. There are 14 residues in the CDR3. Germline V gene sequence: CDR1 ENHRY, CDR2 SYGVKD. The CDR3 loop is CAISGRTRNYEQYF. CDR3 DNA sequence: TGTGCCATCAGTGGACGGACACGGAACTACGAGCAGTACTTC.

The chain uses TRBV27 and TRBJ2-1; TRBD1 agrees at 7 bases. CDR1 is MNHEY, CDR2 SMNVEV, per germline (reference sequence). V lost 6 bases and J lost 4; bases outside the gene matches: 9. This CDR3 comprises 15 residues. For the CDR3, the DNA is TGTGCCAGCAGAACAGGGGACCGACTTTACAATGAGCAGTTCTTC. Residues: CASRTGDRLYNEQFF.

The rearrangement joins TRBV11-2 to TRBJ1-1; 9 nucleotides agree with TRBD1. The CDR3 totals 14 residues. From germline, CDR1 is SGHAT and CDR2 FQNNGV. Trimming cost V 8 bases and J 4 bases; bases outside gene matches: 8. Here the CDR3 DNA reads TGTGCCAGCCCACCCAAGACAGGGGGCACTGAAGCTTTCTTT. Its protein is CASPPKTGGTEAFF. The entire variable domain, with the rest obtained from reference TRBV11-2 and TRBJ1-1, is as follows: EAGVAQSPRYKIIEKRQSVAFWCNPISGHATLYWYQQILGQGPKLLIQFQNNGVVDDSQLPKDRFSAERLKGVDSTLKIQPAKLEDSAVYLCASPPKTGGTEAFFGQGTRLTVV.

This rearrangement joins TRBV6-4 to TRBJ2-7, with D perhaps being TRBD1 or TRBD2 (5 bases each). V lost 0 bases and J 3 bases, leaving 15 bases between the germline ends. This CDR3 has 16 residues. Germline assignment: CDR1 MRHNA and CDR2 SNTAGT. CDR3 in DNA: TGTGCCAGCAGTGACTCGAGACGGGACCCGAACTACGAGCAGTACTTC. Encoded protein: CASSDSRRDPNYEQYF.